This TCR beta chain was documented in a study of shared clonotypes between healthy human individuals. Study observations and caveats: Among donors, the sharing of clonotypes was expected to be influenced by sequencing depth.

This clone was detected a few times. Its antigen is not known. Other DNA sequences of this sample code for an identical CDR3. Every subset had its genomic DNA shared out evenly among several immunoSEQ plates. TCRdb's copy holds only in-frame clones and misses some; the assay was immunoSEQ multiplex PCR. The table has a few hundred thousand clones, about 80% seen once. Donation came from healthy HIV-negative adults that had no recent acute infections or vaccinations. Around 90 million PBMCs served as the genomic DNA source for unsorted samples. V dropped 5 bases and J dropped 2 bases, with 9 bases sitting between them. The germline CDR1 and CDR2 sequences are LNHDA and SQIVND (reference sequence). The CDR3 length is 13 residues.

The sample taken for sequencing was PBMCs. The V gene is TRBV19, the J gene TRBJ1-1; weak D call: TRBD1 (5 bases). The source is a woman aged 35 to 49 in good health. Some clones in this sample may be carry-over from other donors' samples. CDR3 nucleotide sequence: TGTGCCAGTAGTTTTCAGGGTAACACTGAAGCTTTCTTT. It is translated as CASSFQGNTEAFF.